The rows below give T cell receptor beta chains drawn from one sample of a study of OX40 agonist ivuxolimab in advanced cancers. Here immunoSEQ multiplex PCR was the method, and the copy in TCRdb shows in-frame clones only, minus some. This table holds roughly 58,000 clones, roughly 82% found once. The material sequenced was CD4+ or CD8+ T cells sorted from blood, taken in a trial of the OX40 agonist ivuxolimab. The source of these receptors is an adult with an advanced solid tumor such as melanoma, head and neck, liver or kidney cancer. Both conserved end residues are part of each CDR3. The D gene is left open where the match is weak. Some rows mark clone size as missing; the rest say once, few, many or name a class of expanded clone.

D gene,V gene,J gene,clone size,CDR3 protein,CDR3 DNA
NA,TRBV19,TRBJ1-1,NA,CASSPPNRETEAFF,TGTGCCAGTAGCCCACCTAACAGGGAAACTGAAGCTTTCTTT
NA,TRBV7-9,TRBJ2-2,few,CASSLGRARIPELFF,TGTGCCAGCAGCTTAGGTCGAGCCCGAATACCGGAGCTGTTTTTT
TRBD2,TRBV27,TRBJ2-1,NA,CASSGTGLAEYNEQFF,TGTGCCAGCAGTGGTACCGGGCTAGCGGAGTACAATGAGCAGTTCTTC
NA,TRBV10-1,TRBJ2-7,NA,CASSEGANYEQYF,TGCGCCAGCAGTGAGGGGGCGAACTACGAGCAGTACTTC
NA,TRBV7-9,TRBJ2-5,NA,CASSLAKRLAAHQETQYF,TGTGCCAGCAGCTTAGCGAAGAGATTGGCGGCCCACCAAGAGACCCAGTACTTC
NA,TRBV30,TRBJ1-6,NA,CAWSPHRGNSPLHF,TGTGCCTGGAGCCCCCACCGGGGGAATTCACCCCTCCACTTT
NA,TRBV7-2,TRBJ1-1,NA,CASSSGQNTEAFF,TGTGCCAGCAGCTCGGGACAAAACACTGAAGCTTTCTTT
TRBD2,TRBV28,TRBJ2-1,once,CALGGGSSYNEQFF,TGTGCCCTTGGAGGCGGGAGCTCCTACAATGAGCAGTTCTTC
NA,TRBV7-8,TRBJ1-1,NA,CASSPRVSTEAFF,TGTGCCAGCAGCCCCAGGGTATCCACTGAAGCTTTCTTT
NA,TRBV7-6,TRBJ2-3,NA,CASSEWGDGTDTQYF,TGTGCCAGCAGTGAGTGGGGGGACGGCACAGATACGCAGTATTTT
TRBD1,TRBV7-6,TRBJ2-3,NA,CASSQRPPTGIDTQYF,TGTGCCAGCAGCCAAAGACCCCCGACAGGGATAGATACGCAGTATTTT
NA,TRBV6-1,TRBJ2-6,NA,CASSKYLGGANVLTF,TGTGCCAGCAGTAAATACCTAGGAGGGGCCAACGTCCTGACTTTC
NA,TRBV10-1,TRBJ2-3,few,CASSESTSTDTQYF,TGCGCCAGCAGTGAGTCGACTAGCACAGATACGCAGTATTTT
NA,TRBV13,TRBJ1-1,NA,CASSLEGGGRQAFF,TGTGCCAGCAGCTTAGAAGGGGGGGGCCGCCAAGCTTTCTTT
NA,TRBV6-5,TRBJ1-5,NA,CASSYSYGGVQPQHF,TGTGCCAGCAGTTACTCGTACGGGGGCGTTCAGCCCCAGCATTTT
TRBD2,TRBV28,TRBJ2-1,once,CASSLHGLAGAAYNEQFF,TGTGCCAGCAGTTTACATGGACTAGCGGGAGCAGCCTACAATGAGCAGTTCTTC
TRBD1,TRBV5-4,TRBJ1-2,NA,CASRGGQENGYTF,TGTGCCAGCAGGGGGGGACAGGAAAATGGCTACACCTTC
NA,TRBV5-1,TRBJ1-2,NA,CASSLAGQGEGYTF,TGCGCCAGCAGCTTGGCCGGGCAGGGTGAAGGCTACACCTTC
TRBD2,TRBV5-4,TRBJ2-3,NA,CASSKGLAGSTDTQYF,TGTGCCAGCAGCAAGGGACTAGCGGGGAGCACAGATACGCAGTATTTT
NA,TRBV18,TRBJ2-1,NA,CASSSNSGSSYNEQFF,TGTGCCAGCTCATCAAACTCCGGGAGCTCCTACAATGAGCAGTTCTTC
NA,TRBV14,TRBJ2-2,NA,CASSHLFGELFF,TGTGCCAGCAGCCACCTTTTTGGGGAGCTGTTTTTT
TRBD1,TRBV11-2,TRBJ2-1,NA,CASSLEQGAYNEQFF,TGTGCCAGCAGCTTAGAACAGGGGGCCTACAATGAGCAGTTCTTC
NA,TRBV7-9,TRBJ1-5,few,CASSHDSNQPQHF,TGTGCCAGCAGCCATGACTCCAATCAGCCCCAGCATTTT
NA,TRBV11-2,TRBJ1-2,NA,CASSLDRHPNYGYTF,TGTGCCAGCAGCTTAGACCGACATCCTAACTATGGCTACACCTTC
NA,TRBV19,TRBJ2-3,NA,CASSNGQYYTDTQYF,TGTGCCAGTAGTAATGGTCAGTATTACACAGATACGCAGTATTTT
TRBD1,TRBV19,TRBJ2-5,NA,CASSPDRGETQYF,TGTGCCAGTAGTCCCGACAGGGGAGAGACCCAGTACTTC
NA,TRBV5-1,TRBJ1-1,NA,CASSLEGRTEAFF,TGCGCCAGCAGCTTGGAGGGGCGGACTGAAGCTTTCTTT
TRBD2,TRBV29-1,TRBJ2-7,NA,CSVRTSGRNNEQYF,TGCAGCGTTAGGACTAGCGGGAGAAACAACGAGCAGTACTTC
NA,TRBV19,TRBJ1-5,NA,CASSTVGRLNSNQPQHF,TGTGCCAGTAGTACTGTAGGACGCCTAAATAGCAATCAGCCCCAGCATTTT
NA,TRBV29-1,TRBJ2-7,NA,CSVAHMQGSSYEQYF,TGCAGCGTCGCCCACATGCAGGGGTCCTCCTACGAGCAGTACTTC
NA,TRBV19,TRBJ2-7,NA,CASSTQGSSYEQYF,TGTGCCAGTAGTACCCAGGGAAGCTCCTACGAGCAGTACTTC
NA,TRBV7-2,TRBJ2-1,NA,CASSLGAGSNEQFF,TGTGCCAGCAGCTTAGGGGCGGGGAGTAATGAGCAGTTCTTC
NA,TRBV6-1,TRBJ1-4,NA,CASSAPSGYEKLFF,TGTGCCAGCAGTGCACCAAGCGGCTACGAAAAACTGTTTTTT
TRBD2,TRBV11-2,TRBJ2-1,NA,CASSTGGGHYNEQFF,TGTGCCAGCAGCACCGGGGGGGGTCACTACAATGAGCAGTTCTTC
NA,TRBV4-1,TRBJ1-5,NA,CASSQDRGGMPQHF,TGCGCCAGCAGCCAAGATCGGGGGGGAATGCCCCAGCATTTT
TRBD1,TRBV30,TRBJ2-7,NA,CAWSGRGREPNEQYF,TGTGCCTGGAGTGGTAGGGGGCGCGAGCCGAACGAGCAGTACTTC
TRBD1,TRBV27,TRBJ1-2,NA,CASSPGTWTGTYGYTF,TGTGCCAGCAGTCCGGGTACTTGGACAGGAACCTATGGCTACACCTTC
NA,TRBV7-2,TRBJ2-2,NA,CASSSGTSFRGELFF,TGTGCCAGCAGCTCCGGGACCAGTTTCCGCGGGGAGCTGTTTTTT
NA,TRBV30,TRBJ2-5,NA,CAWSGGWAGETQYF,TGTGCCTGGAGTGGAGGCTGGGCCGGGGAGACCCAGTACTTC
NA,TRBV11-2,TRBJ1-4,NA,CASSRASNEKLFF,TGTGCCAGCAGCCGGGCCTCTAATGAAAAACTGTTTTTT
NA,TRBV19,TRBJ2-2,NA,CASTPRGRTGELFF,TGTGCCAGTACCCCCAGGGGCCGAACCGGGGAGCTGTTTTTT
TRBD2,TRBV11-2,TRBJ2-7,NA,CASSFLAGGSYEQYF,TGTGCCAGCAGCTTCCTAGCGGGAGGATCCTACGAGCAGTACTTC